This TCR beta chain originates from a study of T cell repertoires in cytomegalovirus infection. As for the study in general: Use of recently identified HLA-C-restricted and well-studied HLA-B-restricted CMV epitopes was part of the study. It can be stated that public TCR beta signatures indicated CMV infection as well as a matching HLA type. Study findings and constraints: HLA-C-restricted CMV-specific TCR beta clonotypes prevailed in the ex vivo response. Cumulated frequencies of public TCR beta families served to identify carriers of CMV plus the relevant HLA.

With regard to this clonotype: Its antigen is still unknown.

This CDR3 has 16 amino acids. V lost 5 bases and J lost 2, with 19 bases in between. Germline CDR1 SGHVS, CDR2 FNYEAQ. TCRdb ran MiXCR on the reads and lists one entry per CDR3 protein. The sample includes around 500,000 distinct CDR3 sequences, about two fifths of them seen just once. The origin of this receptor is a human donor in good health (CMV status not recorded). Some clones in this sample may be carry-over from other donors' samples. This sequence joins TRBV7-6 and TRBJ2-7, with a tentative D call TRBD2 (7 bases). The starting material was cultured PBMCs, obtained from culture after CMV antigen stimulation. The CDR3 loop reads CASSPVGGGGPYEQYF. The CDR3 nucleotides read TGTGCCAGCAGCCCCGTAGGGGGGGGGGGCCCCTACGAGCAGTACTTC.